These 12 T cell receptor beta chains originate from one sample sequenced in a study of beta chain features in type 1 diabetes. Study-level points and caveats: Shortening of TCRB CDR3s, moderate but significant, appeared in all four CD4+ subsets of Type 1 diabetes patients.

Reverse transcribing all isolated RNA meant expressed TCRB transcripts were sequenced. Clones were sequenced by immunoSEQ multiplex PCR, and TCRdb holds only the in-frame ones, with some missing. The repertoire holds hundreds of thousands of clones, with 15% as singletons. No antigen has been identified for these receptors. Material for sequencing was naive CD4+ T cells from blood. The receptors were sampled from a man aged 18 to 29 with type 1 diabetes.

A few counts support this clone. The rearrangement links TRBV29-1 to TRBJ1-1; D not resolved. Germline-derived CDR1 and CDR2 are SQVTM and ANQGSEA. With 4 bases removed from V and 7 bases from J, the gap between germline ends came to 13 bases. The CDR3 contains 12 residues. CDR3 residues: CSVVGWAVEAFF. DNA for the CDR3: TGCAGCGTTGTTGGATGGGCAGTTGAAGCTTTCTTT.

This clone showed up just a few times. The chain is built from TRBV10-3 and TRBJ1-2, with 11 bases aligning to TRBD1. The CDR3 runs to 14 residues. The germline V gene has CDR1 ENHRY and CDR2 SYGVKD. The V gene end was trimmed by 3 bases and the J gene end by 6 bases; junction bases not matched to a gene: 3. The CDR3 bases are TGTGCCATCAGTGAACAGGACAGGGGGCATGGCTACACCTTC. Translated: CAISEQDRGHGYTF.

V usage is TRBV6-5 and J usage is TRBJ2-7; D perhaps matches TRBD1 (7 bases). The germline gives CDR1 MNHEY, CDR2 SVGAGI. V dropped 0 bases and J dropped 2 bases, with 11 bases sitting between them. This CDR3 contains 15 residues. The CDR3 is CASSYSTRGAYEQYF. The DNA for the CDR3 is TGTGCCAGCAGTTACTCGACCAGGGGGGCCTACGAGCAGTACTTC.

This rearrangement joins TRBV4-1 to TRBJ2-3, with D tentatively TRBD2 (5 bases). Germline assignment: CDR1 MGHRA and CDR2 YSYEKL. V lost 6 bases to trimming and J lost 0 bases, with 7 bases between them. The CDR3 extends over 13 amino acids. CDR3 sequence (DNA): TGCGCCAGCAGGAGCGGTAGCACAGATACGCAGTATTTT. The encoded protein is CASRSGSTDTQYF.

The genes are TRBV18 and TRBJ1-1; D is unresolved. Trimming took 1 base from V and 1 from J, leaving 10 bases between them. The germline gives CDR1 KGHSH, CDR2 LQKENI. The CDR3 extends over 15 amino acids. In DNA form, the CDR3 reads TGTGCCAGCTCACCACAGTACGGGGAGAACACTGAAGCTTTCTTT. It codes for CASSPQYGENTEAFF.

V gene TRBV7-9 combines with J gene TRBJ2-2; 8 bases map to TRBD2. Germline-derived CDR1 and CDR2 are SEHNR and FQNEAQ (reference sequence). The CDR3 is 16 residues long. The V gene end was trimmed by 5 bases and the J gene end by 7 bases; junction bases not matched to a gene: 12. The CDR3: CASSPAGTSLGGELFF. The CDR3 DNA is TGTGCCAGCAGCCCGGCCGGGACTAGTCTTGGCGGGGAGCTGTTTTTT.

There are a few counts of this clone. The chain uses TRBV10-3 and TRBJ2-3; D perhaps matches TRBD2 (5 bases). Trimming took off 3 bases at V and 6 bases at J, with 16 bases between the two ends. The V gene's germline CDR1 is ENHRY and CDR2 SYGVKD. The CDR3 runs 15 residues. In nucleotides, the CDR3 is TGTGCCATCAGTGAAAGTAGAGGAGGAGGCGATACGCAGTATTTT. Protein product: CAISESRGGGDTQYF.

The sample holds a few counts of this clone. V gene TRBV29-1 combines with J gene TRBJ1-4, with TRBD1 matching 10 bases. The CDR3 sequence is 13 residues long. Germline V gives CDR1 SQVTM, CDR2 ANQGSEA. J was trimmed by 6 bases and V by 6 bases; bases with no gene match: 4. CDR3 in DNA: TGCAGCGTAACGACAGGGGGCCATGAAAAACTGTTTTTT. Translation: CSVTTGGHEKLFF.

The rearrangement links TRBV18 to TRBJ2-1; TRBD1 agrees at 11 bases. The CDR3 has 15 amino acids. Per germline, CDR1 KGHSH and CDR2 LQKENI. V was clipped by 5 bases and J by 4 bases; unmatched bases: 4. The CDR3, as DNA: TGTGCCAGCTCAGACGGGACAGGGGGATACAATGAGCAGTTCTTC. Translating gives CASSDGTGGYNEQFF.

This clone showed up just a few times. This rearrangement joins TRBV28 to TRBJ2-7; 7 nucleotides match TRBD2. Trimming removed 1 base from V and 7 bases from J; junction bases left unmatched: 13. The germline V gene has CDR1 MDHEN and CDR2 SYDVKM. This CDR3 has 16 residues. The CDR3 spells CASSLSSSGRLGEQYF. The CDR3 bases are TGTGCCAGCAGTTTATCAAGTAGCGGGCGCCTCGGGGAGCAGTACTTC.

This clone was picked up a small number of times. The rearrangement links TRBV2 to TRBJ1-5; TRBD1 might be the D (6 bases). The CDR3 covers 14 residues. V was pared by 7 bases and J by 2 bases, with 12 bases between. Germline lookup yields CDR1 SNHLY and CDR2 FYNNEI. Written as DNA, the CDR3 is TGTGCCAGCACTAAGGGGGATGGCAATCAGCCCCAGCATTTT. This codes for CASTKGDGNQPQHF.

This clone came up once. The genes are TRBV7-9 and TRBJ1-2; D gene unclear. V gave up 5 bases and J gave up 2 bases, with 12 bases separating them. Germline V gives CDR1 SEHNR, CDR2 FQNEAQ (reference sequence). This CDR3 spans 14 amino acids. CDR3 sequence reads: CASSLYDGNYGYTF. CDR3 bases: TGTGCCAGCAGCCTCTATGACGGGAACTATGGCTACACCTTC.